These 20 T cell receptor beta chains originate from one sample sequenced in a study of spatial heterogeneity in lung cancer. TCRdb recomputed calls from the 5' RACE reads with MiXCR, one row per CDR3 protein. The sample contains about 52,000 distinct CDR3 sequences, 6% to 8.5% of which appear only once. Documented time point: blood at routine non-recurrence follow-up after resection. In each case, whole RNA from tumor, nontumor lung or frozen PBMC was sequenced unsorted. Sample: PBMCs, taken at follow-up. These receptors came from a female donor with early-stage non-small cell lung cancer.

This clonotype came up many times. The chain joins TRBV19 to TRBJ2-5; D is uncertain. The CDR3 is 13 residues long. Germline assignment: CDR1 LNHDA and CDR2 SQIVND (reference sequence). Trimming pared 6 bases from V and 0 bases from J, leaving 8 bases between. The CDR3 reads CASSEANQETQYF. CDR3 bases: TGTGCCAGTAGCGAAGCCAACCAAGAGACCCAGTACTTC.

This clonotype was recorded many times. CDR3 in DNA: TGTGCCAGCAGCGTAGGACAGGGTTCCTATGGCTACACCTTC. This translates into CASSVGQGSYGYTF. The V call is TRBV9, the J call TRBJ1-2; 7 bases agree with TRBD1. This CDR3 is built from 14 residues. Germline V gene data show CDR1 as SGDLS and CDR2 as YYNGEE. The V and J ends lost 0 bases and 4 bases, in that order; junction bases with no gene match: 3.

This clonotype was seen many times. The rearrangement uses TRBV7-9 and TRBJ2-5, with D hard to call. CDR1 is SEHNR, CDR2 FQNEAQ, per germline (reference sequence). V was shortened by 2 bases and J by 5 bases, with 9 bases between the two germline ends. CDR3 length: 13 residues. CDR3 sequence (DNA): TGTGCCAGCAGCTTACAGGTGGATGAGACCCAGTACTTC. Translated: CASSLQVDETQYF.

This clonotype was counted at least ten times. The rearrangement joins TRBV20-1 to TRBJ2-1, with 7 bases matching TRBD2. Germline V lookup: CDR1 DFQATT, CDR2 SNEGSKA (reference sequence). The CDR3 is 16 amino acids. Trimming removed 1 base from V and 2 bases from J; junction bases left unmatched: 8. The CDR3 nucleotides are TGCAGTGCTAGAGGGGCCGGGGACTACACCTACAATGAGCAGTTCTTC. It specifies CSARGAGDYTYNEQFF.

The table lists this clonotype with many counts. An end of the junction does not agree with germline; a read error may underlie this. This rearrangement joins TRBV4-1 to TRBJ2-7, with a tentative D call TRBD1 (5 bases). CDR1 MGHRA and CDR2 YSYEKL come from the germline V gene. The CDR3 sequence is 15 residues long. The CDR3 protein is CASSQTLNRLGQGSF. The DNA for the CDR3 is TGCGCCAGCAGCCAAACATTGAACCGACTGGGGCAGGGATCTTTC.

This clonotype was found many times. The chain recombines TRBV7-9 with TRBJ2-5; 7 nucleotides line up with TRBD2. In germline, CDR1 is SEHNR, CDR2 FQNEAQ (reference sequence). The V segment lost 5 bases and the J segment 1 base; nucleotides outside the gene matches: 13. The CDR3 extends over 17 amino acids. The CDR3 here is CASSLLRGAGVQETQYF. DNA for the CDR3: TGTGCCAGCAGCCTCCTGAGGGGTGCGGGGGTCCAAGAGACCCAGTACTTC.

In its sample, this clonotype was seen many times. The chain employs TRBV6-5 and TRBJ1-5, with 7 nucleotides matching TRBD1. Trimming removed 2 bases from V and 5 bases from J; junction bases left unmatched: 6. CDR3 length: 15 residues. Germline V lookup: CDR1 MNHEY, CDR2 SVGAGI. The CDR3 bases are TGTGCCAGCAGTTACACCACAGGGGCTGATCAGCCCCAGCATTTT. Translated, it gives CASSYTTGADQPQHF.

The gene calls are TRBV20-1 and TRBJ2-6; TRBD1 is a possible D gene (5 bases). The CDR3 has 14 amino acids. V lost 6 bases, J lost 0 bases, and 9 bases lay in between. Germline V gene data show CDR1 as DFQATT and CDR2 as SNEGSKA (reference sequence). The CDR3 sequence is CSAVQDSGANVLTF. The DNA of the CDR3 is TGCAGTGCAGTACAGGACTCTGGGGCCAACGTCCTGACTTTC.

This clonotype appeared many times. The CDR3 sequence is CASSSTGTANTGELFF. The CDR3 bases are TGTGCCAGCAGCTCTACCGGGACAGCAAACACCGGGGAGCTGTTTTTT. The rearrangement joins TRBV7-8 to TRBJ2-2, with TRBD1 matching 7 bases. This CDR3 is built from 16 residues. Losses at the gene ends were 4 bases for V and 2 bases for J; bases not matched to a gene: 7. Germline CDR1 and CDR2: SGHVS and FQNEAQ.

In this sample, this clonotype turned up many times. The chain links TRBV20-1 to TRBJ2-2, with 12 bases identical to TRBD2. Per germline, CDR1 DFQATT and CDR2 SNEGSKA (reference sequence). V dropped 3 bases and J dropped 3; count of bases not matched to a gene: 2. CDR3 length equals 15 residues. The CDR3 coding sequence is TGCAGTGCTAGGACTAGCGGGGGCTACACCGGGGAGCTGTTTTTT. It translates to CSARTSGGYTGELFF.

The chain joins TRBV7-8 to TRBJ1-4; no clear D. The CDR3 extends over 14 amino acids. Looked up from germline, CDR1 is SGHVS and CDR2 is FQNEAQ. V was pared by 4 bases and J by 7 bases, with 13 bases between. The CDR3 DNA reads TGTGCCAGCAGCTCCCGCCTATTGGGTGAAAAACTGTTTTTT. This encodes CASSSRLLGEKLFF. The full variable domain, rest sourced from reference TRBV7-8 and TRBJ1-4, is GAGVSQSPRYKVAKRGQDVALRCDPISGHVSLFWYQQALGQGPEFLTYFQNEAQLDKSGLPSDRFFAERPEGSVSTLKIQRTQQEDSAVYLCASSSRLLGEKLFFGSGTQLSVL.

Concerning this clonotype: No conserved phenylalanine or tryptophan is present at the end of the CDR3, so a read error is the likely explanation. This chain joins TRBV7-2 and TRBJ1-1, with 9 bases matching TRBD1. The CDR3 length is 14 residues. The germline gives CDR1 SGHTA, CDR2 FQGNSA. Trimming at V came to 2 bases and at J to 6 bases, leaving 4 bases not matched to a gene. Written as DNA, the CDR3 is TGTGCCAGCAGCTTAACAGGGGGCGACCCTGAAGCTTTCTTG. As protein: CASSLTGGDPEAFL.

This clonotype appeared a few times. V is TRBV2 and J is TRBJ2-5; D may be TRBD2 (6 bases). Trimming left V 1 base short and J 4 bases short, with 7 bases between. CDR3 size: 13 residues. CDR1 is SNHLY and CDR2 is FYNNEI in the germline V gene. DNA for the CDR3: TGTGCCAGCAGTGAAGACGGGGGAGAGACCCAGTACTTC. Translation gives CASSEDGGETQYF.

Here the CDR3 reads CSAIRRDRGDEQYF. The CDR3 DNA reads as TGCAGTGCGATACGCCGGGACAGGGGCGACGAGCAGTACTTC. This sequence joins TRBV20-1 and TRBJ2-7; TRBD1 matches 10 bases. The V and J ends lost 6 bases and 5 bases, in that order; junction bases with no gene match: 10. The CDR3 loop spans 14 amino acids. Germline V gene lookup returns CDR1 DFQATT and CDR2 SNEGSKA (reference sequence).

This clonotype has a handful of counts. The CDR3: CAWSSVYEQYF. Here the CDR3 DNA reads TGTGCCTGGAGTTCCGTCTACGAGCAGTACTTC. The chain joins TRBV30 to TRBJ2-7; D is unclear. The CDR3 spans 11 residues. Germline loops: CDR1 GTSNPN, CDR2 SVGIG (reference sequence). Trimming removed 2 bases at V and 3 bases at J, with 5 bases between.

Only a few counts were recorded for this clonotype. The chain recombines TRBV5-4 with TRBJ2-3; 10 bases match TRBD1. The germline gives CDR1 SGHNT, CDR2 YYREEE (reference sequence). The V gene end was trimmed by 2 bases and the J gene end by 3 bases; junction bases not matched to a gene: 6. The CDR3 length is 16 residues. CDR3 DNA sequence: TGTGCCAGCAGCTTCGACAGGGGGCCTAGAACAGATACGCAGTATTTT. Translating gives CASSFDRGPRTDTQYF.

This clonotype has at least ten counts. V usage is TRBV4-2 and J usage is TRBJ2-3, with D unclear. This CDR3 has 14 amino acids. Per the germline V gene, CDR1 is LGHNA and CDR2 is YNFKEQ. The V end was cut by 1 base, the J end by 2 bases, with 7 bases between. CDR3 region: CASSQGRDTDTQYF. CDR3 coding DNA: TGTGCCAGCAGCCAAGGTCGCGACACAGATACGCAGTATTTT.

This CDR3 is CASSFWLAGGFSTDTQYF. The DNA for the CDR3 is TGTGCCAGCAGTTTTTGGCTAGCGGGGGGCTTTAGCACAGATACGCAGTATTTT. This chain uses TRBV12-3 or TRBV12-4 with TRBJ2-3, with 11 bases matching TRBD2. Unmatched junction bases numbered 8, after V lost 3 bases and J lost 0 bases. This CDR3 is built from 18 residues.

This clonotype has only a few counts. The chain is built from TRBV7-2 and TRBJ1-2; D possibly corresponds to TRBD1 (6 bases). CDR3 size: 14 residues. Germline V gene lookup returns CDR1 SGHTA and CDR2 FQGNSA. The V end lost 6 bases, the J end lost 6 bases, and 17 bases lay between the germline ends. CDR3 residues: CASRIAGALHGYTF. The CDR3 bases are TGTGCCAGCAGAATCGCAGGGGCCCTGCATGGCTACACCTTC.

This clonotype was counted a few times. This sequence joins TRBV6-2 or TRBV6-3 and TRBJ2-6; unclear D gene. This CDR3 spans 15 amino acids. Germline CDR1 reads MNHEY; CDR2 reads SVGEGT. Between the trimmed V and J ends, which lost 2 bases and 1 base, there was a span of 6 bases. The CDR3 reads CASSYEASGANVLTF. As DNA, the CDR3 is TGTGCCAGCAGTTACGAAGCGTCTGGGGCCAACGTCCTGACTTTC.